The 12 T cell receptor beta chains presented below share a single source sample, sequenced in a study of cytomegalovirus exposure and HLA in healthy donors. Data came from immunoSEQ multiplex PCR; TCRdb stores just in-frame clones and leaves some out. This sample yields 200,000 to 250,000 clones, of which about 86% are seen a single time; 2.9% belongs to the top ten. The sample comprised PBMCs. These receptors came from a woman aged 18-29 years in good health and CMV-seronegative.

This rearrangement joins TRBV2 to TRBJ1-3; 8 nucleotides match TRBD1. Germline-derived CDR1 and CDR2 are SNHLY and FYNNEI. The CDR3 covers 16 residues. V was clipped by 6 bases and J by 7 bases; unmatched bases: 14. The CDR3 nucleotides read TGTGCCAGCAGCGATTGGACAGGGTGGGGTCGGAACACCATATATTTT. The encoded protein is CASSDWTGWGRNTIYF.

This rearrangement joins TRBV28 to TRBJ2-7; perhaps TRBD2 as D (6 bases). Germline assignment: CDR1 MDHEN and CDR2 SYDVKM. Trimming took off 5 bases at V and 9 bases at J, with 17 bases between the two ends. The CDR3 extends over 13 amino acids. For the CDR3, the DNA is TGTGCCAGCAGTCCCGGACTAAATAAACTGCAGTACTTC. Residues: CASSPGLNKLQYF.

The chain is built from TRBV5-6 and TRBJ2-7, with 12 bases aligning to TRBD2. This CDR3 contains 14 residues. Germline CDR1 is SGHDT and CDR2 is YYEEEE. V lost 3 bases, J lost 4 bases, and 2 bases stayed unmatched. CDR3 in DNA: TGTGCCAGCAGCTCGACTAGCGGGAGTTACGAGCAGTACTTC. Protein sequence: CASSSTSGSYEQYF.

The V call is TRBV9, the J call TRBJ2-1; D ambiguous. There are 12 residues in the CDR3. V was cut by 3 bases and J by 3 bases, with 4 bases left in between. Germline V gene data show CDR1 as SGDLS and CDR2 as YYNGEE. This CDR3 is CASSANYNEQFF. In DNA form, the CDR3 reads TGTGCCAGCAGCGCTAACTACAATGAGCAGTTCTTC.

CDR3 sequence reads: CASSSSHFGSTGELFF. In nucleotides, the CDR3 is TGTGCCAGCAGCTCTAGCCATTTCGGGAGCACCGGGGAGCTGTTTTTT. The V gene is TRBV7-9, the J gene TRBJ2-2; tentatively, D is TRBD2 (6 bases). CDR1 and CDR2 from the germline V gene are SEHNR and FQNEAQ (reference sequence). V lost 4 bases, J lost 4 bases, and 16 bases lay in between. This CDR3 is built from 16 residues.

The chain links TRBV7-2 to TRBJ1-2, with a weak D call TRBD1 (5 bases). This CDR3 region has 15 residues. V was shortened by 6 bases and J by 4 bases, with 18 bases between the two germline ends. Germline V gene lookup returns CDR1 SGHTA and CDR2 FQGNSA. The CDR3 reads CASSQPGLIPYGYTF. In DNA, the CDR3 is TGTGCCAGCAGTCAACCGGGACTGATTCCCTATGGCTACACCTTC.

This clone was seen a single time. J is TRBJ2-7 and V is TRBV11-1; D possibly corresponds to TRBD2 (6 bases). V was clipped by 2 bases and J by 6 bases, with 8 bases between them. This CDR3 is 12 amino acids long. Germline V CDR1 and CDR2: SGHAT, FQDESV (reference sequence). This CDR3 reads CASSLTGVEQYF. CDR3 coding DNA: TGTGCCAGCAGCTTAACGGGGGTCGAGCAGTACTTC.

The chain carries TRBV30 and TRBJ1-1, with a possible D match to TRBD1 (5 bases). The CDR3 runs 13 residues. Germline V gives CDR1 GTSNPN, CDR2 SVGIG (reference sequence). Trimming left V 2 bases short and J 10 bases short, with 17 bases between. The CDR3 nucleotides read TGTGCCTGGAGTATGGGTGGAGGGGATCCAGCTTTCTTT. Its translation is CAWSMGGGDPAFF.

The chain combines TRBV30 with TRBJ2-1, with TRBD1 matching over 9 bases. The junction had 5 bases not matched to a gene; V was cut back by 0 bases and J by 5 bases. The CDR3 is 15 amino acids. Looked up from germline, CDR1 is GTSNPN and CDR2 is SVGIG (reference sequence). The CDR3 sequence: CAWSVRDRVHNEQFF. The CDR3 nucleotides are TGTGCCTGGAGTGTACGGGACAGGGTTCACAATGAGCAGTTCTTC.

The rearrangement joins TRBV6-5 to TRBJ2-7, with 12 bases matching TRBD1. The germline V gene has CDR1 MNHEY and CDR2 SVGAGI. Germline trimming cut 1 base from V and 5 bases from J; bases unmatched to any gene: 3. This CDR3 has 15 residues. CDR3 sequence: CASSYFGTGGDEQYF. CDR3 nucleotides: TGTGCCAGCAGTTACTTCGGGACAGGGGGCGACGAGCAGTACTTC.

The chain couples TRBV9 to TRBJ2-3; 15 nucleotides align to TRBD2. V lost 3 bases and J lost 3; bases outside the gene matches: 11. Per germline, CDR1 SGDLS and CDR2 YYNGEE. The CDR3 length is 19 residues. The CDR3 sequence: CASSGGLAGGLGVTDTQYF. In nucleotides, the CDR3 is TGTGCCAGCAGCGGGGGACTAGCGGGAGGCCTCGGGGTTACAGATACGCAGTATTTT.

The V and J genes are TRBV28 and TRBJ1-2; the match to TRBD1 covers 7 bases. Looked up from germline, CDR1 is MDHEN and CDR2 is SYDVKM. The V segment lost 1 base and the J segment 7 bases; nucleotides outside the gene matches: 6. The CDR3 spans 14 residues. The CDR3 sequence is CASSLSGGRGGYTF. Here the CDR3 DNA reads TGTGCCAGCAGTTTATCAGGGGGACGGGGTGGCTACACCTTC.